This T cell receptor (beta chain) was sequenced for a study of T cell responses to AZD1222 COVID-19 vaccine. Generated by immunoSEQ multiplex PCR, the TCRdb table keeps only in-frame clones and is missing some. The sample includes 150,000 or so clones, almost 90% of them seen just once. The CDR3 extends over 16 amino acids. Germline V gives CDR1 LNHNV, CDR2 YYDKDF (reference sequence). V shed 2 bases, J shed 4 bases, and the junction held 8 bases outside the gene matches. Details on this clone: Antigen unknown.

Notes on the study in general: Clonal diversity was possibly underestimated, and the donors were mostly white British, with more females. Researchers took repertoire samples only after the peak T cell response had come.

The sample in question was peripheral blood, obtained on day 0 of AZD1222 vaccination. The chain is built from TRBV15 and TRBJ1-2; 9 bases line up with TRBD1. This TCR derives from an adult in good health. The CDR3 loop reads CATSRTGTGRAYGYTF. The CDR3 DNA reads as TGTGCCACCAGCAGAACCGGGACAGGGAGGGCCTATGGCTACACCTTC.